One sample yielded the 22 T cell receptor beta chains listed below, sequenced in a study of control samples from healthy donors and cancer patients. Some clones are missing from TCRdb's copy, which holds only in-frame ones; the method was immunoSEQ multiplex PCR. The table lists under 80,000 clones, 84% of them singletons. The material sequenced was blood. The source is a man aged 45-65 years in good health.

This chain uses TRBV14 with TRBJ1-1, with D maybe TRBD1 (5 bases). The CDR3 has 14 residues. Trimming left V 4 bases short and J 4 bases short, with 13 bases between. Germline values: CDR1 SGHDN, CDR2 FVKESK. The CDR3 sequence is CASSPSLGGTEAFF. CDR3 in DNA: TGTGCCAGCAGCCCCTCCCTGGGGGGCACTGAAGCTTTCTTT.

This rearrangement joins TRBV30 to TRBJ2-6, with a possible D match to TRBD1 (5 bases). The CDR3 runs 16 residues. The germline gives CDR1 GTSNPN, CDR2 SVGIG (reference sequence). Trimming stripped 2 bases from V and 1 base from J, with 12 bases between. The CDR3 DNA is TGTGCCTGGAGTCCAAAGACAGCTTCTGGGGCCAACGTCCTGACTTTC. This translates into CAWSPKTASGANVLTF.

The CDR3 reads CASSHPPRGAGVPNTQYF. For the CDR3, the DNA is TGTGCCAGCAGTCACCCCCCCAGGGGGGCGGGGGTCCCAAATACGCAGTATTTT. The chain uses TRBV6-6 and TRBJ2-3; D assignment may be TRBD1 or TRBD2 (7 bases each). Trimming removed 5 bases at V and 7 bases at J, with 28 bases between. CDR1 MNHNY and CDR2 SVGAGI come from the germline V gene (reference sequence). CDR3 length: 18 residues.

This chain uses TRBV4-1 with TRBJ1-5; 9 bases are shared with TRBD1. CDR1 MGHRA and CDR2 YSYEKL come from the germline V gene. This CDR3 spans 15 amino acids. Trimming at V came to 5 bases and at J to 6 bases, leaving 8 bases not matched to a gene. CDR3 DNA: TGCGCCAGCAGCTTGCGGACAGGGGCTGGTCAGCCCCAGCATTTT. Amino acid sequence: CASSLRTGAGQPQHF.

The genes are TRBV4-1 and TRBJ1-5; D not certain. This CDR3 contains 15 residues. Germline CDR1 reads MGHRA; CDR2 reads YSYEKL. The V end lost 1 base, the J end lost 3 bases, and 10 bases lay between the germline ends. CDR3 sequence: CASSQALGLNQPQHF. Here the CDR3 DNA reads TGCGCCAGCAGCCAAGCCCTGGGCCTCAATCAGCCCCAGCATTTT.

The V gene is TRBV4-1, the J gene TRBJ1-5; D is possibly TRBD1 (6 bases). Trimming took off 1 base at V and 3 bases at J, with 16 bases between the two ends. In germline, CDR1 is MGHRA, CDR2 YSYEKL. The CDR3 sequence is 17 residues long. The CDR3 region has the DNA TGCGCCAGCAGCCAAGTTAGGGTCGACAGGCTCAATCAGCCCCAGCATTTT. As protein: CASSQVRVDRLNQPQHF.

This clone was counted a single time. This rearrangement joins TRBV12-5 to TRBJ2-5; 12 nucleotides agree with TRBD2. Trimming removed 2 bases from V and 2 bases from J; junction bases left unmatched: 6. From germline, CDR1 is LGHNT and CDR2 FRNRAP. CDR3 length: 17 amino acids. The CDR3 here is CASGLRTSGAIQETQYF. The DNA of the CDR3 is TGTGCTAGTGGTTTGAGGACTAGCGGGGCCATACAAGAGACCCAGTACTTC.

Written as DNA, the CDR3 is TGTGCCAGCAGTTTTTACCGTCTCGACCGGGACAGGGGGCTTTATTACGAGCAGTACTTC. Translated: CASSFYRLDRDRGLYYEQYF. The chain is built from TRBV28 and TRBJ2-7; TRBD1 agrees at 12 bases. This CDR3 is built from 20 residues. CDR1 is MDHEN and CDR2 is SYDVKM in the germline V gene. Trimming at V came to 3 bases and at J to 4 bases, leaving 19 bases not matched to a gene.

The rearrangement uses TRBV5-4 and TRBJ2-3; a possible D gene is TRBD2 (6 bases). There are 16 residues in the CDR3. Trimming pared 0 bases from V and 1 base from J, leaving 12 bases between. Germline CDR1 SGHNT, CDR2 YYREEE (reference sequence). In DNA, the CDR3 is TGTGCCAGCAGCTTGGGCCCGCGGAGGGGCACAGATACGCAGTATTTT. Its protein product is CASSLGPRRGTDTQYF.

This rearrangement joins TRBV6-6 to TRBJ2-1; D gene ambiguous. The CDR3 is 14 amino acids. CDR1 and CDR2 (germline): MNHNY, SVGAGI (reference sequence). Deletions cut 0 bases from V and 3 bases from J, with 6 bases between. The CDR3 nucleotides read TGTGCCAGCAGTTACTCGAGGTTCTACAATGAGCAGTTCTTC. Residues: CASSYSRFYNEQFF.

This clone was seen only once. The chain carries TRBV28 and TRBJ1-1; no definite D call. Germline CDR1 MDHEN, CDR2 SYDVKM. The CDR3 contains 11 residues. Trimming cost V 9 bases and J 0 bases, with 5 bases left between them. The CDR3 spells CASTMNTEAFF. CDR3 nucleotide sequence: TGTGCCAGTACCATGAACACTGAAGCTTTCTTT. The full variable domain, with the rest looked up from reference TRBV28 and TRBJ1-1, is DVKVTQSSRYLVKRTGEKVFLECVQDMDHENMFWYRQDPGLGLRLIYFSYDVKMKEKGDIPEGYSVSREKKERFSLILESASTNQTSMYLCASTMNTEAFFGQGTRLTVV.

The CDR3 reads CASSQGIGTTNEKLFF. The DNA of the CDR3 is TGTGCCAGCAGCCAAGGGATAGGGACGACTAATGAAAAACTGTTTTTT. The chain is built from TRBV3-1 (or the pseudogene TRBV3-2) and TRBJ1-4; D might be TRBD1 (5 bases). There are 16 residues in the CDR3. The V gene's germline CDR1 is LGHDT and CDR2 YNNKEL (reference sequence). Trimming left V 1 base short and J 2 bases short, with 11 bases between.

V is TRBV11-3 and J is TRBJ2-2; D remains ambiguous. From germline, CDR1 is SGHNT and CDR2 YENEEA. V lost 6 bases and J 7 bases, leaving 9 bases between the germline ends. The CDR3 totals 12 residues. CDR3 nucleotides: TGTGCCAGCAGTCGAACAGTCGGGGAGCTGTTTTTT. The encoded protein is CASSRTVGELFF.

CDR3 residues: CASSRPGELFF. The CDR3 nucleotides are TGTGCCAGCAGCCGCCCAGGGGAGCTGTTTTTT. The rearrangement links TRBV3-1 (or the pseudogene TRBV3-2) to TRBJ2-2; no clear D gene. The CDR3 is made up of 11 amino acids. CDR1 is LGHDT, CDR2 YNNKEL, per germline (reference sequence). V lost 4 bases and J 8 bases, leaving 5 bases between the germline ends.

The chain recombines TRBV19 with TRBJ2-6, with D tentatively TRBD2 (7 bases). The V end was cut by 8 bases, the J end by 3 bases, with 14 bases between. Looked up from germline, CDR1 is LNHDA and CDR2 is SQIVND (reference sequence). The CDR3 length is 15 residues. DNA of the CDR3: TGTGCCAGTCTTTCGGGGGGCCATGGGGCCAACGTCCTGACTTTC. Amino acids: CASLSGGHGANVLTF.

This chain links TRBV4-3 with TRBJ1-2; tentative D call: TRBD1 (6 bases). Trimming took 2 bases from V and 0 from J, leaving 10 bases between them. The length of the CDR3 is 15 residues. Germline CDR1 is LGHNA and CDR2 is YSLEER. Written as DNA, the CDR3 is TGCGCCAGCAGCCAATGGACAGCCGCTAACTATGGCTACACCTTC. It specifies CASSQWTAANYGYTF.

The genes are TRBV9 and TRBJ1-6; D gene ambiguous. Germline assignment: CDR1 SGDLS and CDR2 YYNGEE. CDR3 size: 16 residues. V shed 0 bases and J shed 9 bases, with 16 bases lying between them. CDR3 in DNA: TGTGCCAGCAGCGTAGGAAACCCTGCGTATCCTTCACCCCTCCACTTT. Translating it yields CASSVGNPAYPSPLHF.

The chain has TRBV24-1 and TRBJ2-5; D ambiguous. There are 14 residues in the CDR3. Looked up from germline, CDR1 is KGHDR and CDR2 is SFDVKD. Deletions cut 1 base from V and 1 base from J, with 6 bases between. The CDR3 region is CATSDFPIQETQYF. As DNA, the CDR3 is TGTGCCACCAGTGATTTCCCCATCCAAGAGACCCAGTACTTC.

Points on this clone: This CDR3 is also generated by other DNA sequences in the sample. CDR3 DNA: TGTGCCAGCAGTCCTCTATTAGCGGGGACACGGACCTATGGCTACACCTTC. This codes for CASSPLLAGTRTYGYTF. The chain links TRBV9 to TRBJ1-2; D is possibly TRBD1 (6 bases). Germline V gene lookup returns CDR1 SGDLS and CDR2 YYNGEE. CDR3 length: 17 amino acids. V lost 5 bases and J lost 4, with 24 bases in between.

The rearrangement links TRBV11-1 to TRBJ1-5; the D is unclear. CDR3 size: 12 residues. Germline V CDR1 and CDR2: SGHAT, FQDESV (reference sequence). The V end was cut by 1 base, the J end by 9 bases, with 7 bases between. The CDR3 here is CASSLGVGPQHF. The CDR3 DNA reads as TGTGCCAGCAGCTTAGGGGTGGGGCCCCAGCATTTT.

The gene calls are TRBV7-9 and TRBJ1-4; tentatively, D is TRBD1 (5 bases). Trimming removed 5 bases from V and 8 bases from J, with 18 bases in between. Germline V gene lookup returns CDR1 SEHNR and CDR2 FQNEAQ (reference sequence). This CDR3 contains 15 residues. CDR3 residues: CASSRMQTGREKLFF. The CDR3 DNA is TGTGCCAGCAGCCGCATGCAAACAGGACGGGAAAAACTGTTTTTT.

Concerning this clone: One end of the junction fails to match germline, which may point to a read error. The rearrangement links TRBV28 to TRBJ2-1; D is possibly TRBD1 or TRBD2 (6 bases each). Germline V gives CDR1 MDHEN, CDR2 SYDVKM. This CDR3 is built from 11 residues. The CDR3 bases are TGTGCCAGCTCGCGACGGGGGCCGATGATCTTC. It codes for CASSRRGPMIF.